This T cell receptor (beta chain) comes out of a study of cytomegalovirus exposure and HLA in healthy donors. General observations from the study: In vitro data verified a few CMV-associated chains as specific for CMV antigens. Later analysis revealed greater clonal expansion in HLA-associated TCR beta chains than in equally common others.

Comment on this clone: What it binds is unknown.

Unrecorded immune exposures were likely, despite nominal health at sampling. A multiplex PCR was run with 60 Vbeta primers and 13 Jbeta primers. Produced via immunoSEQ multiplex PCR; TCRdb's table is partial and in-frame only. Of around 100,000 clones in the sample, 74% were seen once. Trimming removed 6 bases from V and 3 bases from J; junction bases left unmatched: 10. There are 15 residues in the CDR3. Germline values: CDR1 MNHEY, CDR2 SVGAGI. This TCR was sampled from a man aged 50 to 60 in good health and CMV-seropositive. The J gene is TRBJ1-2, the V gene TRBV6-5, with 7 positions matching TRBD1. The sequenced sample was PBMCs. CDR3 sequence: CASSRGQSSYYGYTF. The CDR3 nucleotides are TGTGCCAGCAGCAGGGGACAGTCGTCCTACTATGGCTACACCTTC.